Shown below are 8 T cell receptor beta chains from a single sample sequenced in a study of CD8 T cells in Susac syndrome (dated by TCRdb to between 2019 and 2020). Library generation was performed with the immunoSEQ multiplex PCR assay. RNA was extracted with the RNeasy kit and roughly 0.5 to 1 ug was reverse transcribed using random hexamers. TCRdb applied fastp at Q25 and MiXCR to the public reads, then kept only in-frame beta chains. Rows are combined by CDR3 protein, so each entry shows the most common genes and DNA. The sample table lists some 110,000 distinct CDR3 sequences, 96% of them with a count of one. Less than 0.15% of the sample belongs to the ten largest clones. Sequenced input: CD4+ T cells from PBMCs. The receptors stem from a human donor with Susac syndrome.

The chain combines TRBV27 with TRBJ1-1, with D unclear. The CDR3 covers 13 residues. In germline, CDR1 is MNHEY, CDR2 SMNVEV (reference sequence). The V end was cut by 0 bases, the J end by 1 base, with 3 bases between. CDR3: CASSLSENTEAFF. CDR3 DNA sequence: TGTGCCAGCAGTTTATCAGAGAACACTGAAGCTTTCTTT.

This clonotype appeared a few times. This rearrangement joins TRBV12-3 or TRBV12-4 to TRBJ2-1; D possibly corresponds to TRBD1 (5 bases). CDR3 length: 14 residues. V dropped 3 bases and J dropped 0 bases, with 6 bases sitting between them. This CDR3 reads CASSLGLSYNEQFF. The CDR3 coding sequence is TGTGCCAGCAGTTTGGGGCTCTCCTACAATGAGCAGTTCTTC.

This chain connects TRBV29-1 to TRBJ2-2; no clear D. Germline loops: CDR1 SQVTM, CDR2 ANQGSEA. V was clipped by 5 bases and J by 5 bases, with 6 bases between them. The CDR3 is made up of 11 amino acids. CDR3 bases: TGCAGCGTTCAATTAACCGGGGAGCTGTTTTTT. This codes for CSVQLTGELFF.

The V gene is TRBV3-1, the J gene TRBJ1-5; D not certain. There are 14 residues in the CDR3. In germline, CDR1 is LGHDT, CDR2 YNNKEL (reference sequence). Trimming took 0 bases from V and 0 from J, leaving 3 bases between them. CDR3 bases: TGTGCCAGCAGCCAAGACGATAGCAATCAGCCCCAGCATTTT. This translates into CASSQDDSNQPQHF.

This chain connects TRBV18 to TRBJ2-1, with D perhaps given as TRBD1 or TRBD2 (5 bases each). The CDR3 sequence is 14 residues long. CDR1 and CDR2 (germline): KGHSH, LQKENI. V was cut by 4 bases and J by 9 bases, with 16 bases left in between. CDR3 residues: CASSRAGRESEQFF. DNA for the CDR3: TGTGCCAGCTCACGGGCTGGCAGGGAGAGTGAGCAGTTCTTC. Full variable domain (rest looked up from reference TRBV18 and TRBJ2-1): NAGVMQNPRHLVRRRGQEARLRCSPMKGHSHVYWYRQLPEEGLKFMVYLQKENIIDESGMPKERFSAEFPKEGPSILRIQQVVRGDSAAYFCASSRAGRESEQFFGPGTRLTVL.

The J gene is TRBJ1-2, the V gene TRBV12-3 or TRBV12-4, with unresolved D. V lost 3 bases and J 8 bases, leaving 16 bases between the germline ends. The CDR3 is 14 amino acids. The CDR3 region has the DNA TGTGCCAGCAGTTTTGTTCCGACATCAGGAGGCTACACCTTC. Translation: CASSFVPTSGGYTF.

Written as DNA, the CDR3 is TGTGCCAGCAGTCCCTCTGAAACTAATGAAAAACTGTTTTTT. The encoded protein is CASSPSETNEKLFF. The chain recombines TRBV12-3 or TRBV12-4 with TRBJ1-4; D gene uncertain. The germline V and J ends were trimmed by 5 bases and 1 base, with 8 bases remaining between them. The CDR3 extends over 14 amino acids.

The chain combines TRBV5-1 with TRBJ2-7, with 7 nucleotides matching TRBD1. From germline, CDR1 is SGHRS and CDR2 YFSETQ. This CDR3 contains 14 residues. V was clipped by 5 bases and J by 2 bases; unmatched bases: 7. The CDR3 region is CASRTTGDTYEQYF. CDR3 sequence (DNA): TGCGCCAGCAGAACCACAGGGGACACCTACGAGCAGTACTTC.